Described below is a single T cell receptor (beta chain) sequence and its context. What it recognizes is unknown. TCRdb reprocessed the 5' RACE reads with MiXCR, giving one entry per CDR3 protein. Found here are about 170,000 distinct CDR3 sequences, 10% to 15% of them singletons; the top ten hold approximately 3.5%. The data stem from a study of T-cell memory formation after mild COVID-19. On the study more broadly: TCR clusters were mostly donor specific. Study conclusions and caveats: Chiefly within CM and EM were the contracting CD4+ clones; CD8+ ones were within EMRA.

The CDR3 covers 15 residues. Trimming shortened V by 0 bases and J by 3 bases, and 11 bases separated the two germline ends. CDR1 and CDR2 from the germline V gene are LNHNV and YYDKDF (reference sequence). The material sequenced was PBMCs or a T cell subset sorted from them (not recorded which). This clonotype originated in a man between 18 and 29 years old who had mild COVID-19 (a few samples of this study predate the infection). Cell type and time point are not known. The genes are TRBV15 and TRBJ1-2; D unresolved. The CDR3 loop reads CATSREIRWDYGYTF. CDR3 DNA: TGTGCCACCAGCAGAGAAATCCGTTGGGACTATGGCTACACCTTC.